This TCR beta chain was captured in a study of cytomegalovirus exposure and HLA in healthy donors. Study-wide points: A missense variant in DCLRE1C was later tied to TCR beta V- and J-gene trimming. Rarity marked most TCR sequences, yet some public TCRs occurred in many donors. Cytomegalovirus association was listed for about 170 TCR beta chains.

As to this clone: Its cognate antigen is unknown.

Looked up from germline, CDR1 is LNHDA and CDR2 is SQIVND (reference sequence). Between the trimmed V and J ends, which lost 1 base and 7 bases, there was a span of 14 bases. There are 15 residues in the CDR3. The PCR employed 60 Vbeta primers together with 13 Jbeta primers. The table came from immunoSEQ multiplex PCR; TCRdb's copy has only in-frame clones and leaves some out. This table has approximately 140,000 clones, around four fifths appearing once. These donors counted as nominally healthy when sampled, but unrecorded immune exposures were likely. V and J are TRBV19 and TRBJ2-1; tentatively, D is TRBD1 (6 bases). The sequence was collected from a boy aged 2-9 years in good health and CMV-seronegative. The source material was PBMCs. The CDR3 here is CASSIVPGVRNEQFF. The CDR3 coding sequence is TGTGCCAGTAGTATAGTTCCAGGGGTGAGAAATGAGCAGTTCTTC.